Below, one T cell receptor (beta chain) is given with its context. What it binds is not known. Runs used v3.0 of the immunoSEQ assay and were done at survey level. Method: immunoSEQ multiplex PCR; TCRdb's copy keeps in-frame clones and lacks some. The sample yields fewer than 35,000 clones, 75% to 90% seen once. This entry comes from a study of long-term antiretroviral therapy in people with HIV. Overall study results and limits: The clones with expansion before ART were dominant in the repertoire at all time points.

CDR3 size: 13 residues. Participants living with HIV all received treatment in the United States. The sequences come from unsorted PBMCs, collected 2.9 years after starting antiretroviral therapy. The clonotype was recovered from a man aged 45-65 years with HIV. V is TRBV21-1 and J is TRBJ2-6; the table's D call, TRBD2, was not checked against the DNA. TRBV21-1 is reported as a pseudogene. The CDR3 nucleotides read TGTGCCAGCAGCCTGCCCGGGGGAAACGTCCTGACTTTC. Encoded protein: CASSLPGGNVLTF.